This section outlines one T cell receptor (beta chain) sequence together with its context. Its target is unknown. CDR1 is ENHRY, CDR2 SYGVKD, per germline. The CDR3 loop spans 16 amino acids. V was shortened by 2 bases and J by 7 bases, with 17 bases between the two germline ends. This entry comes from a study of T cell responses to AZD1222 COVID-19 vaccine. Findings and caveats of the study: Donors were largely white British and mainly female; clonal diversity was possibly underestimated.

Assay used: immunoSEQ multiplex PCR; TCRdb lists only in-frame clones, some missing. This sample yields some 130,000 clones, of which roughly 88% are seen a single time; around 5% belongs to the top ten. This receptor was identified in an adult who received the AZD1222 COVID-19 vaccine. V gene TRBV10-3 combines with J gene TRBJ1-4; possibly TRBD1 for D (6 bases). The sequenced sample was peripheral blood, obtained 28 days after the second AZD1222 dose. CDR3 protein: CAISEASGGPSEKLFF. The CDR3 nucleotides are TGTGCCATCAGTGAGGCCTCCGGGGGCCCCAGTGAAAAACTGTTTTTT.